These 9 T cell receptor beta chains came from one sample sequenced in a study of blood T cell repertoires in COVID-19 (dated by TCRdb to about 2020). The library relied on the immunoSEQ multiplex PCR assay. TCRdb stores this immuneACCESS table with in-frame sequences only. Part of the clones is absent; in the studies checked, under half of the shortfall reflects unresolved V genes, and no reason is known for the rest. The sample includes around 240,000 clones, with 75% to 85% observed a single time. In total, the top ten clones hold 1.4% of the sample. Sequencing input: peripheral blood. Every receptor here comes from a middle-aged woman who had recovered from COVID-19.

This chain joins TRBV11-3 and TRBJ2-1; the D gene is possibly TRBD2 (6 bases). The length of the CDR3 is 17 residues. Looked up from germline, CDR1 is SGHNT and CDR2 is YENEEA. V lost 1 base to trimming and J lost 8 bases, with 21 bases between them. The CDR3 DNA follows: TGTGCCAGCAGCTTAGGAGGAGGAGGGCCCAGTGAATATGAGCAGTTCTTC. Translation: CASSLGGGGPSEYEQFF.

The chain has TRBV7-2 and TRBJ2-5; 7 nucleotides line up with TRBD2. There are 19 residues in the CDR3. The J segment lost 2 bases and the V segment lost 4 bases, leaving 19 bases of the junction unmatched. Germline lookup yields CDR1 SGHTA and CDR2 FQGNSA. The CDR3 DNA sequence: TGTGCCAGCAGCTCGACGTCCCGACGGGCTAGCGGTTTACAAGAGACCCAGTACTTC. Encoded protein: CASSSTSRRASGLQETQYF.

The chain combines TRBV19 with TRBJ1-1; perhaps TRBD1 as D (5 bases). Germline V gene sequence: CDR1 LNHDA, CDR2 SQIVND (reference sequence). The V end lost 4 bases, the J end lost 10 bases, and 13 bases lay between the germline ends. The CDR3 loop spans 12 amino acids. CDR3: CASSKGVDSAFF. The CDR3 DNA is TGTGCCAGTAGTAAAGGGGTAGATTCAGCTTTCTTT.

The V and J genes are TRBV2 and TRBJ2-1; D remains ambiguous. This CDR3 is 14 amino acids long. The ends were cut back, 2 bases at V and 0 bases at J, with 5 bases in the middle. CDR1 and CDR2 (germline): SNHLY, FYNNEI. CDR3 sequence (DNA): TGTGCCAGCAGTGAACTGAGCTCCTACAATGAGCAGTTCTTC. This codes for CASSELSSYNEQFF.

The chain carries TRBV7-3 and TRBJ1-1, with D possibly being TRBD1 (5 bases). Germline loops: CDR1 SGHTA, CDR2 FQGTGA. V lost 3 bases to trimming and J lost 3 bases, with 8 bases between them. This CDR3 has 13 residues. CDR3: CASSFAGYTEAFF. The DNA for the CDR3 is TGTGCCAGCAGCTTCGCAGGGTACACTGAAGCTTTCTTT.

The V gene is TRBV21-1, the J gene TRBJ2-7; TRBD2 reflects the table's D call only, with no check against the DNA. TRBV21-1 is listed as a pseudogene. The CDR3 is made up of 16 amino acids. CDR3 DNA sequence: TGTGCCAGCAGCAAAGGGAGGACCTTCTACATCGACGAGCAGTACTTC. Translated, it gives CASSKGRTFYIDEQYF.

In regard to this clone: This is likely a read error, given that the CDR3 carries no conserved phenylalanine or tryptophan at its end. The limits of the CDR3 on the DNA are not certain, so only TCRdb's listed CDR3 is given. The chain carries TRBV21-1 and TRBJ1-2. TRBV21-1 is classified as a pseudogene. Inclusive of both ends, the CDR3 amounts to 9 amino acids. The CDR3 region is CAGHNRRGS.

This clone appeared many times. CDR3 DNA sequence: TGTGCCAGCAGTGAAAGCGGCTACGAGCAGTACTTC. Its translation: CASSESGYEQYF. The chain carries TRBV2 and TRBJ2-7; weak D call: TRBD2 (5 bases). CDR1 and CDR2 (germline): SNHLY, FYNNEI. The V and J ends lost 2 bases and 3 bases respectively, with 5 bases between them. The CDR3 sequence is 12 residues long. The entire variable domain, with the rest obtained from reference TRBV2 and TRBJ2-7, is as follows: EPEVTQTPSHQVTQMGQEVILRCVPISNHLYFYWYRQILGQKVEFLVSFYNNEISEKSEIFDDQFSVERPDGSNFTLKIRSTKLEDSAMYFCASSESGYEQYFGPGTRLTVT.

The rearrangement joins TRBV30 to TRBJ2-7, with TRBD1 identical over 11 bases. After removal of 5 bases from V and 4 bases from J, the junction contained 4 bases not matched to a gene. Germline V gene lookup returns CDR1 GTSNPN and CDR2 SVGIG (reference sequence). The CDR3 covers 13 residues. The CDR3 DNA follows: TGTGCCTGGGGGGGACAGGGGGTATACGAGCAGTACTTC. Protein: CAWGGQGVYEQYF.